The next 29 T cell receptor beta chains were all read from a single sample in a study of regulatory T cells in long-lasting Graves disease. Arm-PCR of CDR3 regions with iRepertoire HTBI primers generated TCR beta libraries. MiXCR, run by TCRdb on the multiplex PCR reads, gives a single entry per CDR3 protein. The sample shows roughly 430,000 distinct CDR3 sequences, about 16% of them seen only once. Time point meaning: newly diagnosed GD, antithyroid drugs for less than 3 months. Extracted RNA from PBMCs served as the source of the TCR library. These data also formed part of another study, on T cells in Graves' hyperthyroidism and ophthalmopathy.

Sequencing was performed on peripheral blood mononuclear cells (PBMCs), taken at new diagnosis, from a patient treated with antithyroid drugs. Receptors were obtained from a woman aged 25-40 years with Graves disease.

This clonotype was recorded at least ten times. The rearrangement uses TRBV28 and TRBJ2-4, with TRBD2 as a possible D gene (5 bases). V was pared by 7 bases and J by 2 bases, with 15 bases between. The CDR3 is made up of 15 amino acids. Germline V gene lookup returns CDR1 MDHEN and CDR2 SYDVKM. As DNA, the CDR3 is TGTGCCAGCAAATCTAGGGAGTTAACCAAAAACATTCAGTACTTC. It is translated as CASKSRELTKNIQYF.

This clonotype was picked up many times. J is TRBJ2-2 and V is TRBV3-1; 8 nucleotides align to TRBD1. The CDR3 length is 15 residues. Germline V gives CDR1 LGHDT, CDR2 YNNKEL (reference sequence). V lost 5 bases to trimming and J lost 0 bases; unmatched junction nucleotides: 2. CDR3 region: CASSWTGTNTGELFF. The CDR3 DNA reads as TGTGCCAGCAGCTGGACAGGGACGAACACCGGGGAGCTGTTTTTT.

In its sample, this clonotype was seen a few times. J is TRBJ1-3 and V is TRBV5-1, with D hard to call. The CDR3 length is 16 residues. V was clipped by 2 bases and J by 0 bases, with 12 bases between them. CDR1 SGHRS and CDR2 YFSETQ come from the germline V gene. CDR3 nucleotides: TGCGCCAGCAGCTTATTGGATCTCCTCTCTGGAAACACCATATATTTT. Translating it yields CASSLLDLLSGNTIYF.

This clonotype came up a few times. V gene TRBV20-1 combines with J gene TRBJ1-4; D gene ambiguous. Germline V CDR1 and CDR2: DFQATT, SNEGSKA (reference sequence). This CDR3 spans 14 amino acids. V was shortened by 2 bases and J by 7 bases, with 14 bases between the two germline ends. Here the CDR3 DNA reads TGCAGTGCTAGAAGGGCCAGGAAGGGTGAAAAACTGTTTTTT. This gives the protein CSARRARKGEKLFF.

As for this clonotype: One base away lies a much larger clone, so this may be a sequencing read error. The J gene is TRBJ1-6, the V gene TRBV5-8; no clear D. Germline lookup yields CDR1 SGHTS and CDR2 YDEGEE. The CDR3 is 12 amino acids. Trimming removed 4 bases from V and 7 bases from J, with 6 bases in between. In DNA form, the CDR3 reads TGTGCCAGCAGCCGATACAATTCACCCCTCCACTTT. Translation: CASSRYNSPLHF.

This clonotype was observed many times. CDR3 residues: CASSWTDDNYGYTF. DNA for the CDR3: TGTGCCAGCAGCTGGACAGACGATAACTATGGCTACACCTTC. J is TRBJ1-2 and V is TRBV7-2; D may be TRBD1 (6 bases). In germline, CDR1 is SGHTA, CDR2 FQGNSA. CDR3 size: 14 residues. V was cut by 4 bases and J by 1 base, with 10 bases left in between.

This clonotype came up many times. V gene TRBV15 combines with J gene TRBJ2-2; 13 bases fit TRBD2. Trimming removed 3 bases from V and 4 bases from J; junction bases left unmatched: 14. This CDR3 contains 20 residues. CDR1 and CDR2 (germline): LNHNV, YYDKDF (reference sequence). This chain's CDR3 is CATSSSPGLAGRRVTGELFF. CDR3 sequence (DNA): TGTGCCACCAGCAGTTCACCGGGACTAGCGGGAAGACGGGTCACCGGGGAGCTGTTTTTT.

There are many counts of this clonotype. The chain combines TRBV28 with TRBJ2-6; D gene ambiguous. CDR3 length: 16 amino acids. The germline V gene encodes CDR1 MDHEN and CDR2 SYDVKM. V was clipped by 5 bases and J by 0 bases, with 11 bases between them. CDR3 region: CASSPVHYSGANVLTF. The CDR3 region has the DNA TGTGCCAGCAGTCCCGTACACTACTCTGGGGCCAACGTCCTGACTTTC.

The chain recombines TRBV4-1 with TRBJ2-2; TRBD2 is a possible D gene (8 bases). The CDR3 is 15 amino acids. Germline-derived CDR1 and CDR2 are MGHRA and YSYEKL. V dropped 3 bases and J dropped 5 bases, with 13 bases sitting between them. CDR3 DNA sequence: TGCGCCAGCAGCCAGCGGGGGGACAGAACCGGGGAGCTGTTTTTT. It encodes CASSQRGDRTGELFF.

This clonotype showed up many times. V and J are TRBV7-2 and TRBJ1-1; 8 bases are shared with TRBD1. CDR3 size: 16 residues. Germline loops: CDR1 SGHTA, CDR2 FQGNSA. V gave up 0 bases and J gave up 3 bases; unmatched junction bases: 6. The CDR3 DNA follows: TGTGCCAGCAGCTTAGCGAGTCCGGACAGGGACACTGAAGCTTTCTTT. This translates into CASSLASPDRDTEAFF.

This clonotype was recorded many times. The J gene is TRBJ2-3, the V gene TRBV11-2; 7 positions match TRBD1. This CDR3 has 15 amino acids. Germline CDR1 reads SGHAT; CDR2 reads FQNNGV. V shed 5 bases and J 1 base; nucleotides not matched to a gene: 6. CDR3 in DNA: TGTGCCAGCAGCCAACAGGGGAGACGCACAGATACGCAGTATTTT. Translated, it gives CASSQQGRRTDTQYF.

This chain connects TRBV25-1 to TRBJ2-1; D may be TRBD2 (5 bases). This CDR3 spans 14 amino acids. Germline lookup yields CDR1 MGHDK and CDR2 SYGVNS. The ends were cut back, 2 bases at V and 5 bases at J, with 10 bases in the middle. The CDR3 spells CASSERPGDNEQFF. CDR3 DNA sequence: TGTGCCAGCAGTGAACGGCCCGGGGACAATGAGCAGTTCTTC.

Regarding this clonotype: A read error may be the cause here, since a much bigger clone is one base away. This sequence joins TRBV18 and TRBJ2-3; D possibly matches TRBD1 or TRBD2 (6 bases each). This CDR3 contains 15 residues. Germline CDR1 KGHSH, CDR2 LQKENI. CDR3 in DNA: TGTGCCAGCACACCCGAGATTTCGGAGGGGGATCCGCAGTATTTT. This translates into CASTPEISEGDPQYF. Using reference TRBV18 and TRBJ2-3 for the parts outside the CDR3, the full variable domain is NAGVMQNPRHLVRRRGQEARLRCSPMKGHSHVYWYRQLPEEGLKFMVYLQKENIIDESGMPKERFSAEFPKEGPSILRIQQVVRGDSAAYFCASTPEISEGDPQYFGPGTRLTVL.

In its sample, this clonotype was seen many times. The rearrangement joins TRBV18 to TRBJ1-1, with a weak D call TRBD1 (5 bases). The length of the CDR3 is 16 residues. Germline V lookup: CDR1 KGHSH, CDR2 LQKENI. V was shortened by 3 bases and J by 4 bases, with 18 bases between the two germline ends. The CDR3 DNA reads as TGTGCCAGCTCACCGTGGACACCGGAATCGAGCACTGAAGCTTTCTTT. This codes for CASSPWTPESSTEAFF.

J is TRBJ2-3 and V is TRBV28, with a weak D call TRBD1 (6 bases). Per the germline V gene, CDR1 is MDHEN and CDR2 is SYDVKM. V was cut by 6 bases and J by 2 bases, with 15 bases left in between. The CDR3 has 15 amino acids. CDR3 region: CASRLTRGNTDTQYF. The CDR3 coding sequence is TGTGCCAGCAGGCTCACTAGGGGGAACACAGATACGCAGTATTTT.

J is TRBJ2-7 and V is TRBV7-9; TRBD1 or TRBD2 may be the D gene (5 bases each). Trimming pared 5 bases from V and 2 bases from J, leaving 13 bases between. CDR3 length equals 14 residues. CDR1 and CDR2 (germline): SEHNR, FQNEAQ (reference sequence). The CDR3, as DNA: TGTGCCAGCAGCGGCCGGGACGGGACCTACGAGCAGTACTTC. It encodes CASSGRDGTYEQYF.

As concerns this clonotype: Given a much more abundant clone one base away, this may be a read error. CDR3 sequence (DNA): TGTGCCAACCGGGGGGGACAGCGGACCTATGGCTACACCTTC. It yields the protein CANRGGQRTYGYTF. The rearrangement joins TRBV27 to TRBJ1-2, with 7 bases identical to TRBD1. Germline-derived CDR1 and CDR2 are MNHEY and SMNVEV (reference sequence). J was trimmed by 4 bases and V by 10 bases; bases with no gene match: 12. The CDR3 length is 14 residues.

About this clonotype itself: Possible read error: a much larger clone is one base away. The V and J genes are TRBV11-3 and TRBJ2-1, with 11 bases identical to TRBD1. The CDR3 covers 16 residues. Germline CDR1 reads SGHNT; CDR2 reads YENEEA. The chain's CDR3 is CANSSVGTGGRYEQFF. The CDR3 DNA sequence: TGTGCCAACAGCTCTGTCGGGACAGGGGGTCGGTATGAGCAGTTCTTC. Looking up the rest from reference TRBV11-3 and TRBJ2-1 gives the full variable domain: EAGVVQSPRYKIIEKKQPVAFWCNPISGHNTLYWYLQNLGQGPELLIRYENEEAVDDSQLPKDRFSAERLKGVDSTLKIQPAELGDSAVYLCANSSVGTGGRYEQFFGPGTRLTVL.

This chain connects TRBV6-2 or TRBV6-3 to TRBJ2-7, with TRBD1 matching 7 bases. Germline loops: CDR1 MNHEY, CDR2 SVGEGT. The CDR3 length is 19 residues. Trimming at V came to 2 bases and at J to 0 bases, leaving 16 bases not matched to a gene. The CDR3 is CASSYTYYGQAALSYEQYF. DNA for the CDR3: TGTGCCAGCAGTTACACCTACTACGGACAGGCCGCTCTCTCCTACGAGCAGTACTTC.

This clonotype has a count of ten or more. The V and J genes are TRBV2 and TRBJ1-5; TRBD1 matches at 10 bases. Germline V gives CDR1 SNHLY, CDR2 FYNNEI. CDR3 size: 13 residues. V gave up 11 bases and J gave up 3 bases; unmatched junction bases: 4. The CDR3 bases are TGTGCCGGACAGGGGGATTACAATCAGCCCCAGCATTTT. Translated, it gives CAGQGDYNQPQHF.

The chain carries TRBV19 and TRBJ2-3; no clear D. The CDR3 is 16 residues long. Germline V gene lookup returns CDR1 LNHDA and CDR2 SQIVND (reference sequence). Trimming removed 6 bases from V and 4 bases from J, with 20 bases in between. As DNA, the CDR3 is TGTGCCAGTAGATTCCACACCCTTGCGCCCGCAGATACGCAGTATTTT. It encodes CASRFHTLAPADTQYF.

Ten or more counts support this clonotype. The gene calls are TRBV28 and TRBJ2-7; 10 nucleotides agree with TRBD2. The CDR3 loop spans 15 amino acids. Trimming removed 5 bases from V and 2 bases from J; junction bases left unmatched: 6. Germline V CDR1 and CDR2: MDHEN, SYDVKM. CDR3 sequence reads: CASSTWTSGTYEQYF. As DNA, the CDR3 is TGTGCCAGCAGTACTTGGACTAGCGGCACCTACGAGCAGTACTTC.

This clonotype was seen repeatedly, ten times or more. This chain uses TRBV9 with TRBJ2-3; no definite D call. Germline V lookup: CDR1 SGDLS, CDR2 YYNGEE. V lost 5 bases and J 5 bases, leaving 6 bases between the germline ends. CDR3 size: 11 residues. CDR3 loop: CASSVGDTQYF. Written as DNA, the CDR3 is TGTGCCAGCAGTGTGGGAGATACGCAGTATTTT.

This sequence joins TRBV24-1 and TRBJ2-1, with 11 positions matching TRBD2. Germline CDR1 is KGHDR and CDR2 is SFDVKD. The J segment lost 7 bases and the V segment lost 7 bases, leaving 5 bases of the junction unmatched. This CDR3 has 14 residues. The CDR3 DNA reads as TGTGCCACCAGCCGAACTAGCGGGAGAAATGAGCAGTTCTTC. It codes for CATSRTSGRNEQFF.

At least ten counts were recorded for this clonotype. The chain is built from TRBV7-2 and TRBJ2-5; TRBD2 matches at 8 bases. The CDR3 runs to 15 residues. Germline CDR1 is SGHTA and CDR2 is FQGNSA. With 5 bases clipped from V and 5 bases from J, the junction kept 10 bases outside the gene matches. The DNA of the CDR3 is TGTGCCAGCAGCGTCCAAGCGGGAGCTGGGGAGACCCAGTACTTC. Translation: CASSVQAGAGETQYF.

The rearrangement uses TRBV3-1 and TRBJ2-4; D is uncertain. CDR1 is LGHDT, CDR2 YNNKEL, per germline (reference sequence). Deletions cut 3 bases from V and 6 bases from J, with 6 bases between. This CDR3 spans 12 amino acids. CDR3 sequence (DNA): TGTGCCAGCAGCCACCTAACAAACATTCAGTACTTC. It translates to CASSHLTNIQYF.

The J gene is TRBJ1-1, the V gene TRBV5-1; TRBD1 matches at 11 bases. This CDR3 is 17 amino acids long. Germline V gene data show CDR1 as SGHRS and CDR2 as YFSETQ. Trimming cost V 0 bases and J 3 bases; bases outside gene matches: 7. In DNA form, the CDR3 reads TGCGCCAGCAGCTTGGGGGGGACAGGGGGATCGGACACTGAAGCTTTCTTT. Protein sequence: CASSLGGTGGSDTEAFF.

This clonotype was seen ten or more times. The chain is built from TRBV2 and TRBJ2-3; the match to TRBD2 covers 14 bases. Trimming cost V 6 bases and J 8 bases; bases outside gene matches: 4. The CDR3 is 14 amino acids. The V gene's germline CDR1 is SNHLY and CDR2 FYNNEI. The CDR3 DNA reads TGTGCCAGCAGGGGACTAGCGGGAGTATCTACGCAGTATTTT. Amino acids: CASRGLAGVSTQYF.

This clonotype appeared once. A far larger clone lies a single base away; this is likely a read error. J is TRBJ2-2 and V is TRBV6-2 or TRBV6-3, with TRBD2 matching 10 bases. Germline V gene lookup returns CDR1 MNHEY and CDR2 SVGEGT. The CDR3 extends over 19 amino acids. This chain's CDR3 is CAGSSSRFESGRASGELFF. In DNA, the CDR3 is TGTGCCGGCAGTTCCTCCCGGTTCGAGAGCGGGAGGGCCTCCGGGGAGCTGTTTTTT.